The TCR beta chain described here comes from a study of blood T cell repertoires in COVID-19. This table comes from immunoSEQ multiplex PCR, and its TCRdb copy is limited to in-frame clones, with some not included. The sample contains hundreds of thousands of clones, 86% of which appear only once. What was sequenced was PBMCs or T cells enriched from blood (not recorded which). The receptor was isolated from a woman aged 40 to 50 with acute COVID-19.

CDR3 sequence (DNA): TGTGCCAGTGCGACGCGGCGGGTGAACACTGAAGCTTTCTTT. Translated: CASATRRVNTEAFF. V gene TRBV19 combines with J gene TRBJ1-1; D not certain. This CDR3 contains 14 residues. Germline lookup yields CDR1 LNHDA and CDR2 SQIVND (reference sequence). Trimming took 8 bases from V and 0 from J, leaving 13 bases between them.